This T cell receptor beta chain was recovered during a study of blood T cell repertoires in COVID-19. Trimming cost V 5 bases and J 4 bases, with 9 bases left between them. Germline CDR1 is MNHEY and CDR2 is SVGEGT. The CDR3 is 13 residues long. Per the original data handling: Estimation of nucleated cell counts was performed using reference gene primer amplification. Sequenced by immunoSEQ multiplex PCR; TCRdb stores in-frame clones only, minus some. D and trimming come from the DNA, and the V and J calls and clone size come from that table. Found here are under 500,000 clones, roughly 89% of them singletons; the top ten hold more than 4%.

The chain employs TRBV6-2 or TRBV6-3 and TRBJ1-5; D unclear. Sequenced sample: peripheral blood. This sequence originates from a woman in her twenties or thirties with acute or convalescent COVID-19. The CDR3 DNA reads as TGTGCCAGCAGTCTCAGGTCAAATCAGCCCCAGCATTTT. Translation: CASSLRSNQPQHF.